The rows below give T cell receptor beta chains drawn from one sample of a study of T cell responses to AZD1222 COVID-19 vaccine. Profiling relied on immunoSEQ multiplex PCR, and the TCRdb table lists in-frame clones only, not all of them. The sample lists tens of thousands of clones, more than 85% occurring once. The specimen was peripheral blood, collected 28 days after the second AZD1222 dose. The source is an adult who received the AZD1222 COVID-19 vaccine. CDR3s include the opening cysteine and the closing phenylalanine or tryptophan. D genes are given only for firm matches. Rows may omit the clone size; those that give it use once, few, many or a size class.

TRBD1	TRBV30	TRBJ2-7	NA	TGTGCCTGGGCAGGACAGGAACACTACGAGCAGTACTTC	CAWAGQEHYEQYF
NA	TRBV18	TRBJ2-7	NA	TGTGCCAGCTCACCACCAGGGACCTACGAGCAGTACTTC	CASSPPGTYEQYF
NA	TRBV20-1	TRBJ2-7	NA	TGCAGTGCTAGAGCGGGGTACGAGCAGTACTTC	CSARAGYEQYF
TRBD2	TRBV9	TRBJ2-7	NA	TGTGCCAGCAGCGTAGGATCCGGGACTAGCGTCGAGCAGTACTTC	CASSVGSGTSVEQYF
TRBD1	TRBV18	TRBJ2-7	NA	TGTGCCAGCTCACCTCTAAGGGACAGCTGGGTCGAGCAGTACTTC	CASSPLRDSWVEQYF
NA	TRBV20-1	TRBJ1-1	NA	TGCAGTGCTAGTCAGGCCGCCAACACTGAAGCTTTCTTT	CSASQAANTEAFF
TRBD2	TRBV28	TRBJ2-7	NA	TGTGCCAGCAGTTGGAGCGGGAGGAACTCCTACGAGCAGTACTTC	CASSWSGRNSYEQYF
TRBD1	TRBV28	TRBJ1-2	NA	TGTGCCACCATCCCTCCGGGACAGGGGAACTATGGCTACACCTTC	CATIPPGQGNYGYTF
NA	TRBV7-8	TRBJ1-2	once	TGTGCCAGCAGCCCCGGGATAACCTACCATGGCTACACCTTC	CASSPGITYHGYTF
TRBD1	TRBV9	TRBJ2-7	NA	TGTGCCAGCAGCGTTACCGGGACAGTCTCCTACGAGCAGTACTTC	CASSVTGTVSYEQYF
NA	TRBV4-2	TRBJ1-5	NA	TGTGCCAGCAGCCAAGCGGGGAGCAATCAGCCCCAGCATTTT	CASSQAGSNQPQHF
TRBD1	TRBV19	TRBJ1-3	NA	TGTGCCAGTAGTCAAACAGGGGGCTCTGGAAACACCATATATTTT	CASSQTGGSGNTIYF
TRBD2	TRBV19	TRBJ2-1	NA	TGTGCCAGTAGCCTACTAGCGGGAGGCGAGCAGTTCTTC	CASSLLAGGEQFF
TRBD2	TRBV7-2	TRBJ2-7	NA	TGTGCCAGCAGCCGCGTTGGGACTAGCGGGACAAGAGAGCAGTACTTC	CASSRVGTSGTREQYF
NA	TRBV30	TRBJ1-1	NA	TGTGCCTGGAGGGGGACGGTGAACACTGAAGCTTTCTTT	CAWRGTVNTEAFF
TRBD2	TRBV5-1	TRBJ2-2	NA	TGCGCCAGCAGCCTGGGACTAGCGGGCCGTGGGGAGCTGTTTTTT	CASSLGLAGRGELFF
NA	TRBV6-2/TRBV6-3	TRBJ2-7	NA	TGTGCCAGCAGTAACCGGGCCCTGGTGCACTTC	CASSNRALVHF
TRBD1	TRBV7-9	TRBJ2-7	once	TGTGCCAGCAGCTTGGAAGGGACAGTTCGCCACGAGCAGTACTTC	CASSLEGTVRHEQYF
NA	TRBV19	TRBJ2-2	once	TGTGCCAGTAGCAGGGGTGGTGGTTGGACCGGGGAGCTGTTTTTT	CASSRGGGWTGELFF
NA	TRBV19	TRBJ1-5	once	TGTGCCAGTAGTCTTTCTCCTCAGCCCCAGCATTTT	CASSLSPQPQHF
NA	TRBV28	TRBJ1-5	NA	TGTGCCAGCAGATCCCGGGACGTTTATCAGCCCCAGCATTTT	CASRSRDVYQPQHF
NA	TRBV11-3	TRBJ2-3	NA	TGTGCCAGCAGCAGGAGAGGCGCAGATACGCAGTATTTT	CASSRRGADTQYF
TRBD1	TRBV2	TRBJ1-1	NA	TGTGCCAGCAGGCAGCAGGGGGCGGACACTGAAGCTTTCTTT	CASRQQGADTEAFF
NA	TRBV30	TRBJ2-1	once	NA	CAWSTVASGSKFF
TRBD1	TRBV29-1	TRBJ1-2	NA	TGCAGCGTGGCACCGGGACAGGGAGACAACTATGGCTACACCTTC	CSVAPGQGDNYGYTF
NA	TRBV29-1	TRBJ2-7	NA	TGCAGCGTTGGGTCAGGGAACTCCTACGAGCAGTACTTC	CSVGSGNSYEQYF
NA	TRBV28	TRBJ1-2	once	TGTGCCAGCGCCGACATTGGCTACACCTTC	CASADIGYTF